The TCR beta chain described here comes from a study of blood T cells in healthy people across ages. This clonotype was observed once. A second roughly 6 to 11 cycle PCR used barcoded and J-beta primers. Via MiXCR, TCRdb re-called the 5' RACE reads, giving one row per CDR3 protein. This sample has under 2 million distinct CDR3 sequences, with about 35% found just once. CDR1 MNHEY and CDR2 SVGAGI come from the germline V gene. J was trimmed by 4 bases and V by 8 bases; bases with no gene match: 4. The CDR3 is made up of 13 amino acids. This sequence was found in a woman aged 25 to 39 in good health. The genes are TRBV6-5 and TRBJ2-1, with 8 bases fitting TRBD2. Sequenced: blood. In DNA, the CDR3 is TGTGCCAGCGCCACTAGCGGTTACAATGAGCAGTTCTTC. Its protein is CASATSGYNEQFF.